One sample yielded the 22 T cell receptor beta chains listed below, sequenced in a study of T-cell reconstitution after alpha-beta-depleted transplantation in children listed by TCRdb under 2016. Taken with the paper, the label for treatment or condition translates to: allogeneic hematopoietic cell transplantation with graft depleted of TCRalphabeta T cells and CD19 B cells. Libraries were constructed by PCR. The run used an Illumina HiSeq 2500. TCR libraries were prepared with molecular barcoding, using unique molecular identifiers to normalize TCRbeta repertoire quantification. TCRdb reran the public reads through fastp at Q25 and MiXCR, keeping productive beta chains. Merged by CDR3 protein, the rows form single entries marked with the most common genes and DNA. This sample has approximately 520,000 distinct CDR3 sequences in its table, and over 10% of those were observed once. The top ten clones comprise approximately 14% of the sample.

The sequences come from PBMCs, mostly from graft donor cells, collected 180 days after TCRalphabeta/CD19-depleted stem cell transplant. The receptor set was obtained from a female patient aged 2 to 10 who had a stem cell transplant for aplastic anemia, so the T cells may come from the graft donor.

Many counts were recorded for this clonotype. The chain joins TRBV20-1 to TRBJ2-1; D is ambiguous. This CDR3 region has 11 residues. CDR1 is DFQATT, CDR2 SNEGSKA, per germline (reference sequence). The germline V and J ends were trimmed by 7 bases and 10 bases, with 14 bases remaining between them. CDR3 region: CSVPWRIEQFF. Here the CDR3 DNA reads TGCAGTGTTCCCTGGCGGATAGAGCAGTTCTTC.

V and J are TRBV18 and TRBJ2-1, with D unclear. CDR3 length: 14 residues. Trimming removed 6 bases at V and 2 bases at J, with 11 bases between. Germline lookup yields CDR1 KGHSH and CDR2 LQKENI. Here the CDR3 DNA reads TGTGCCAGCTCGCCCCCGGGCCCCTACAATGAGCAGTTCTTC. Translation gives CASSPPGPYNEQFF.

The chain is built from TRBV2 and TRBJ2-5; D could derive from TRBD1 or TRBD2 (6 bases each). Deletions cut 3 bases from V and 6 bases from J, with 11 bases between. CDR1 and CDR2 (germline): SNHLY, FYNNEI. The CDR3 loop spans 13 amino acids. CDR3 DNA: TGTGCCAGCAGTGAGGGGGGCTTGAAGACCCAGTACTTC. Translation gives CASSEGGLKTQYF.

The chain employs TRBV11-2 and TRBJ2-2; 9 bases agree with TRBD2. The CDR3 totals 18 residues. CDR1 and CDR2 (germline): SGHAT, FQNNGV. Losses at the gene ends were 3 bases for V and 2 bases for J; bases not matched to a gene: 10. The CDR3 region is CASSFITGLAVNTGELFF. The DNA of the CDR3 is TGTGCCAGCAGCTTTATCACGGGACTAGCCGTAAACACCGGGGAGCTGTTTTTT.

This clonotype was counted ten times or more. The chain couples TRBV5-6 to TRBJ1-6; D is possibly TRBD1 (5 bases). Germline V gives CDR1 SGHDT, CDR2 YYEEEE. The V end was cut by 3 bases, the J end by 14 bases, with 15 bases between. The CDR3 contains 13 residues. CDR3 loop: CASSCRDCVTLHF. In nucleotides, the CDR3 is TGTGCCAGCAGCTGCAGGGATTGCGTCACCCTCCACTTT.

At least ten counts were recorded for this clonotype. V and J are TRBV15 and TRBJ2-2; unclear D gene. Germline CDR1 LNHNV, CDR2 YYDKDF (reference sequence). Between the trimmed V and J ends, which lost 3 bases and 7 bases, there was a span of 15 bases. The CDR3 contains 15 residues. The CDR3 reads CATSSGYLGLGELFF. In DNA form, the CDR3 reads TGTGCCACCAGCAGCGGATACTTAGGTCTCGGGGAGCTGTTTTTT.

This chain connects TRBV9 to TRBJ2-5, with 8 positions matching TRBD2. Trimming cost V 4 bases and J 0 bases; bases outside gene matches: 8. Germline CDR1 SGDLS, CDR2 YYNGEE. The CDR3 length is 16 residues. This chain's CDR3 is CASSPGGGSYQETQYF. The CDR3 nucleotides are TGTGCCAGCAGCCCCGGGGGGGGTTCCTACCAAGAGACCCAGTACTTC. Together with reference TRBV9 and TRBJ2-5, the CDR3 gives the full variable domain: DSGVTQTPKHLITATGQRVTLRCSPRSGDLSVYWYQQSLDQGLQFLIQYYNGEERAKGNILERFSAQQFPDLHSELNLSSLELGDSALYFCASSPGGGSYQETQYFGPGTRLLVL.

This clonotype has just a few counts. The chain has TRBV9 and TRBJ2-3; D might be TRBD2 (6 bases). The CDR3 has 16 amino acids. Germline lookup yields CDR1 SGDLS and CDR2 YYNGEE. V gave up 6 bases and J gave up 2 bases, with 19 bases separating them. In DNA, the CDR3 is TGTGCCAGCACCTGGGGGGTCACCCCTAACACAGATACGCAGTATTTT. This encodes CASTWGVTPNTDTQYF.

V is TRBV11-2 and J is TRBJ2-7; D not resolved. Germline CDR1 SGHAT, CDR2 FQNNGV. Trimming left V 1 base short and J 4 bases short, with 11 bases between. This CDR3 has 14 residues. CDR3 DNA: TGTGCCAGCAGCTTAGCGGCAGGCTATTACGAGCAGTACGTC. As protein: CASSLAAGYYEQYV.

V is TRBV29-1 and J is TRBJ1-2, with 12 bases that match TRBD1. The germline V gene has CDR1 SQVTM and CDR2 ANQGSEA. This CDR3 comprises 17 residues. Germline trimming cut 5 bases from V and 4 bases from J; bases unmatched to any gene: 14. Here the CDR3 reads CSVTSSGTGGFSYGYTF. CDR3 coding DNA: TGCAGCGTTACCTCATCCGGGACAGGGGGCTTTAGCTATGGCTACACCTTC.

This clonotype occurred a few times. This rearrangement joins TRBV28 to TRBJ2-7; weak D call: TRBD1 (5 bases). The CDR3 has 13 amino acids. V was pared by 1 base and J by 6 bases, with 10 bases between. Germline CDR1 reads MDHEN; CDR2 reads SYDVKM. For the CDR3, the DNA is TGTGCCAGCAGTTTATATCAAAGGGGCGAGCAGTACTTC. Residues: CASSLYQRGEQYF.

V and J are TRBV12-3 or TRBV12-4 and TRBJ2-3, with D possibly being TRBD1 (5 bases). V shed 6 bases and J shed 4 bases, with 29 bases lying between them. The CDR3 loop spans 19 amino acids. The CDR3 DNA reads TGTGCCAGCAGCTCCAACCTCAGGGCGGCCTACGAAGGGGCAGATACGCAGTATTTT. This gives the protein CASSSNLRAAYEGADTQYF.

The chain has TRBV10-3 and TRBJ2-2, with D perhaps matching TRBD1 (5 bases). The CDR3 contains 14 residues. Germline values: CDR1 ENHRY, CDR2 SYGVKD. Trimming took off 10 bases at V and 3 bases at J, with 15 bases between the two ends. The chain's CDR3 is CATLGLGDTGELFF. CDR3 sequence (DNA): TGTGCCACTCTGGGCCTAGGGGACACCGGGGAGCTGTTTTTT.

This chain links TRBV12-3 or TRBV12-4 with TRBJ1-3; D gene ambiguous. The CDR3 length is 15 residues. Trimming shortened V by 1 base and J by 5 bases, and 12 bases separated the two germline ends. The CDR3 spells CASSLVNRARNTIYF. The CDR3 DNA is TGTGCCAGCAGTTTAGTGAACAGAGCTAGAAACACCATATATTTT.

This clonotype occurred many times. The V gene is TRBV20-1, the J gene TRBJ2-3, with a tentative D call TRBD2 (6 bases). Germline V gene sequence: CDR1 DFQATT, CDR2 SNEGSKA (reference sequence). Trimming cost V 3 bases and J 1 base, with 14 bases left between them. The CDR3 is 15 amino acids. The CDR3 coding sequence is TGCAGTGCTAGTAGTAGGGCTAGCGGCACAGATACGCAGTATTTT. This translates into CSASSRASGTDTQYF.

The J gene is TRBJ2-3, the V gene TRBV29-1; perhaps TRBD2 as D (6 bases). Germline V gene data show CDR1 as SQVTM and CDR2 as ANQGSEA. This CDR3 is built from 16 residues. Trimming left V 5 bases short and J 0 bases short, with 18 bases between. CDR3 coding DNA: TGCAGCGTTAAGGTATCGGGTAGCGGAAGCACAGATACGCAGTATTTT. Translation: CSVKVSGSGSTDTQYF.

J is TRBJ2-1 and V is TRBV27, with a possible D match to TRBD1 (6 bases). CDR3 length: 12 residues. Trimming left V 4 bases short and J 7 bases short, with 8 bases between. Germline CDR1 reads MNHEY; CDR2 reads SMNVEV (reference sequence). The DNA of the CDR3 is TGTGCCAGCAGTTCAGGGGCAAATGAGCAGTTCTTC. Translation gives CASSSGANEQFF.

This rearrangement joins TRBV6-5 to TRBJ1-2, with 8 bases lining up with TRBD1. The germline gives CDR1 MNHEY, CDR2 SVGAGI. V gave up 4 bases and J gave up 1 base; unmatched junction bases: 8. This CDR3 region has 16 residues. In DNA, the CDR3 is TGTGCCAGCAGTTCTCCGGGACAGGATCGTAACTATGGCTACACCTTC. This codes for CASSSPGQDRNYGYTF.

Of note for this clonotype: At one end, the junction sequence differs from germline, possibly due to a read error. V is TRBV18 and J is TRBJ2-1; 7 bases match TRBD1. The CDR3 loop spans 17 amino acids. Germline loops: CDR1 KGHSH, CDR2 LQKENI. The CDR3 nucleotides are TGTGCCAGCTCATCACCACGGGAACAGGGGCACTACAATGAGCAGTTCTTC. It specifies CASSSPREQGHYNEQFF.

This clonotype was observed a few times. The chain has TRBV24-1 and TRBJ2-7; 8 bases line up with TRBD1. This CDR3 is 15 amino acids long. Looked up from germline, CDR1 is KGHDR and CDR2 is SFDVKD. Trimming at V came to 0 bases and at J to 0 bases, leaving 0 bases not matched to a gene. CDR3 DNA sequence: TGTGCCACCAGTGATTTGGACAGGGGCTCCTACGAGCAGTACTTC. Protein: CATSDLDRGSYEQYF.

This clonotype was seen ten or more times. CDR3 coding DNA: TGCGCCAGCAGCAGCTTAGCCAAAAACATTCAGTACTTC. The encoded protein is CASSSLAKNIQYF. V gene TRBV5-1 combines with J gene TRBJ2-4; the D is unclear. CDR3 length: 13 residues. The germline CDR1 and CDR2 sequences are SGHRS and YFSETQ. Deletions cut 4 bases from V and 0 bases from J, with 5 bases between.

This clonotype was seen a handful of times. V and J are TRBV29-1 and TRBJ1-1; TRBD1 is a possible D gene (6 bases). Germline V gene data show CDR1 as SQVTM and CDR2 as ANQGSEA. The CDR3 is made up of 11 amino acids. V was shortened by 5 bases and J by 4 bases, with 8 bases between the two germline ends. Here the CDR3 DNA reads TGCAGCGTTACGGGGGCCACTGAAGCTTTCTTT. Amino acids: CSVTGATEAFF.